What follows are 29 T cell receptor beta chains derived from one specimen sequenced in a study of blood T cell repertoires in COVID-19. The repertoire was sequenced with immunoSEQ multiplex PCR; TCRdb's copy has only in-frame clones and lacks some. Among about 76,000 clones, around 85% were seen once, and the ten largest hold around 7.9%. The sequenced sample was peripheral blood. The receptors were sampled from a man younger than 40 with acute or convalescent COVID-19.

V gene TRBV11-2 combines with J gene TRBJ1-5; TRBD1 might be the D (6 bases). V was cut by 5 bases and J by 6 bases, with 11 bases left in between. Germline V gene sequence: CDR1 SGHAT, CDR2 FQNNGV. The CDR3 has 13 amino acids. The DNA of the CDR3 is TGTGCCAGCAGCCGAAACAGGGCTCAGCCCCAGCATTTT. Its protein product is CASSRNRAQPQHF.

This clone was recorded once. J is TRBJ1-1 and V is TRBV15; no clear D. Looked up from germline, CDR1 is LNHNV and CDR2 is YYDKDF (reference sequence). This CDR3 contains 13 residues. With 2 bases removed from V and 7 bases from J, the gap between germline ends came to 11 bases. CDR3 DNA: TGTGCCACCAGCAGAACGAACCAGTTTGAAGCTTTCTTT. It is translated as CATSRTNQFEAFF.

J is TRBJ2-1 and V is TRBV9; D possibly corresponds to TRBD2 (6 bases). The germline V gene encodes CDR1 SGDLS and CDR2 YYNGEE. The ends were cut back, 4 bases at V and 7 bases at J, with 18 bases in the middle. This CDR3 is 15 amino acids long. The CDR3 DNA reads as TGTGCCAGCAGCCCCCCGGCGGGGCTAGCGAATGAGCAGTTCTTC. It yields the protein CASSPPAGLANEQFF.

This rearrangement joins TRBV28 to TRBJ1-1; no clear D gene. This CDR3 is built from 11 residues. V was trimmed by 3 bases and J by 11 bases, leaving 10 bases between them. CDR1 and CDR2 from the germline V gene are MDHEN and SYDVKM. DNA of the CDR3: TGTGCCAGCAGTTTTTATGAGGCGGCTTTCTTT. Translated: CASSFYEAAFF.

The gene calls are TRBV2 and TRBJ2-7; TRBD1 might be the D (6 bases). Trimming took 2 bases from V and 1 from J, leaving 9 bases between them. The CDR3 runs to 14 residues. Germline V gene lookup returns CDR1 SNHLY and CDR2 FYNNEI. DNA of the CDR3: TGTGCCAGCAGTGAAACAGGGTTTTCCTACGAGCAGTACTTC. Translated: CASSETGFSYEQYF.

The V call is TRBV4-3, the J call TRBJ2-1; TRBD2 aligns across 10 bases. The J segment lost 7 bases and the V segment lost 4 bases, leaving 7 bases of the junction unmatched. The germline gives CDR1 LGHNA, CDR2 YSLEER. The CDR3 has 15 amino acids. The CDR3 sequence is CASSRGLASQNEQFF. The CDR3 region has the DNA TGCGCCAGCAGCCGGGGACTAGCGAGCCAGAATGAGCAGTTCTTC.

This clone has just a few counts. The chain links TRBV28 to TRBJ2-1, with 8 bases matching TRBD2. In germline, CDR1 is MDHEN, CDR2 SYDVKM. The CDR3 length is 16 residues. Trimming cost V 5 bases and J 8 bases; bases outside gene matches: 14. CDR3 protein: CASSPPGTRGRDEQFF. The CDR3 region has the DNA TGTGCCAGCAGTCCCCCCGGGACTAGAGGGAGAGATGAGCAGTTCTTC.

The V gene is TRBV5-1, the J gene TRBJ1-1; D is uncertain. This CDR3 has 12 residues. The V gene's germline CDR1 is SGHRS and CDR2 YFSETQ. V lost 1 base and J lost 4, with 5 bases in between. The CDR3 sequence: CASSLSGTEAFF. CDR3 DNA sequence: TGCGCCAGCAGCTTGTCGGGCACTGAAGCTTTCTTT.

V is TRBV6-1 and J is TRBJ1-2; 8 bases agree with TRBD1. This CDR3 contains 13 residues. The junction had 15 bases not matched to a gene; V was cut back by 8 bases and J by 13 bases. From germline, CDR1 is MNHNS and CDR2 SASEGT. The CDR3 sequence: CASYLPRTGFGTF. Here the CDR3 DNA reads TGTGCCAGCTACTTACCCCGGACAGGGTTTGGCACCTTC.

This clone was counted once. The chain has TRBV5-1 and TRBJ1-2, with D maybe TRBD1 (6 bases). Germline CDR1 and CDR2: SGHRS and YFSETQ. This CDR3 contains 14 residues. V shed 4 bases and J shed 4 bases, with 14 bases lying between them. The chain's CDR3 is CASSMKQGSYGYTF. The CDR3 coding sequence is TGCGCCAGCAGCATGAAGCAGGGGTCCTATGGCTACACCTTC.

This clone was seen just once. The CDR3 here is CASSFGEVTEAFF. As DNA, the CDR3 is TGTGCCAGCAGTTTCGGGGAGGTCACTGAAGCTTTCTTT. The V call is TRBV28, the J call TRBJ1-1; D ambiguous. This CDR3 spans 13 amino acids. V lost 3 bases to trimming and J lost 4 bases, with 9 bases between them. CDR1 and CDR2 (germline): MDHEN, SYDVKM.

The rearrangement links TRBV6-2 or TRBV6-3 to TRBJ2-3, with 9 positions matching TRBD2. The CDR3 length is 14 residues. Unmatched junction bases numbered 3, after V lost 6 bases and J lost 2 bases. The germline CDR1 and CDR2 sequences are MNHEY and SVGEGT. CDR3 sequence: CASSWTSDTDTQYF. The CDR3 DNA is TGTGCCAGCAGCTGGACTAGCGACACAGATACGCAGTATTTT.

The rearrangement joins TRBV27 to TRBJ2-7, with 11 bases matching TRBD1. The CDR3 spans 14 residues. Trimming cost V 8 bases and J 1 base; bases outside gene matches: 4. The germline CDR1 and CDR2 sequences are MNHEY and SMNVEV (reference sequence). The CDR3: CASWDRGSSYEQYF. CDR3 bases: TGTGCCAGCTGGGACAGGGGGTCTTCCTACGAGCAGTACTTC.

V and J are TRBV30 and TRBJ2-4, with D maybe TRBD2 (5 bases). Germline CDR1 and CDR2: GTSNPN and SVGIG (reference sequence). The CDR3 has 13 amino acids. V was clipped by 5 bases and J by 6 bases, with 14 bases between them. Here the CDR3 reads CAWVLGLTNIQYF. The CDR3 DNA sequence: TGTGCCTGGGTACTAGGGCTCACAAACATTCAGTACTTC. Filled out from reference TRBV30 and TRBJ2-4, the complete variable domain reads SQTIHQWPATLVQPVGSPLSLECTVEGTSNPNLYWYRQAAGRGLQLLFYSVGIGQISSEVPQNLSASRPQDRQFILSSKKLLLSDSGFYLCAWVLGLTNIQYFGAGTRLSVL.

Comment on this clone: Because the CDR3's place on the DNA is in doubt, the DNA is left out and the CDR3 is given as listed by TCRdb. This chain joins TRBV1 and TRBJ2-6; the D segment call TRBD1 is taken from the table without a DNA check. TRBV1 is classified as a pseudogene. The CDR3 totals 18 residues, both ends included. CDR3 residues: CTSSHFGTGTSGANVLTF.

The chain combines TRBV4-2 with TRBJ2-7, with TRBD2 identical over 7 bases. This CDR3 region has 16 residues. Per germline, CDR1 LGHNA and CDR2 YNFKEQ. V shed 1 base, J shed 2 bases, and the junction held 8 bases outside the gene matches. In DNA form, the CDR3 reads TGTGCCAGCAGCCAAGCTGAATCCGGGGGGACCTACGAGCAGTACTTC. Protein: CASSQAESGGTYEQYF.

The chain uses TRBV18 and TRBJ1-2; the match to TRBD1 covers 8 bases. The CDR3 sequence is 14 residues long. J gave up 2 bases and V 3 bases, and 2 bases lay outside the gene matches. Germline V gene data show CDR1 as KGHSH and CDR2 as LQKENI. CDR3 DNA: TGTGCCAGCTCACCGGACAGGGCAAACTATGGCTACACCTTC. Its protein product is CASSPDRANYGYTF.

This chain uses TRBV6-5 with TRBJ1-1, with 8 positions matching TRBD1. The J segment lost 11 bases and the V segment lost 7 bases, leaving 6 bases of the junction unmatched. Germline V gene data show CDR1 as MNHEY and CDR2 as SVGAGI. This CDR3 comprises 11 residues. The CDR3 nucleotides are TGTGCCAGCAAGACGACAGGGGACGCTTTCTTT. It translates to CASKTTGDAFF.

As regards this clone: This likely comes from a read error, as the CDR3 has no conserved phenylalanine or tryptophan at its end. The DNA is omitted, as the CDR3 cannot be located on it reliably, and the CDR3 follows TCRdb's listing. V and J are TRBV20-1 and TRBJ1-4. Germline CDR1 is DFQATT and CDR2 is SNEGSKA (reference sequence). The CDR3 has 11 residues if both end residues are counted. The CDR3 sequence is CSAARRGEVLV.

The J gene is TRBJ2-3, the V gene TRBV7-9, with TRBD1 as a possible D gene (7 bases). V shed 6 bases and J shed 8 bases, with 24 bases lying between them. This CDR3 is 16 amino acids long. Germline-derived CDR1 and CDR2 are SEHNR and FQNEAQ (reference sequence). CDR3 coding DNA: TGTGCCAGCAGTCCTACAGGGGTACGGGAGAAGGGTACGCAGTATTTT. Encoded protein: CASSPTGVREKGTQYF.

The CDR3 nucleotides read TGTGCCAGCAGCGCTGGACAGGCCTACGAGCAGTACTTC. It translates to CASSAGQAYEQYF. The chain uses TRBV6-5 and TRBJ2-7; 7 bases map to TRBD1. The CDR3 extends over 13 amino acids. The J segment lost 2 bases and the V segment lost 6 bases, leaving 4 bases of the junction unmatched. Per germline, CDR1 MNHEY and CDR2 SVGAGI.

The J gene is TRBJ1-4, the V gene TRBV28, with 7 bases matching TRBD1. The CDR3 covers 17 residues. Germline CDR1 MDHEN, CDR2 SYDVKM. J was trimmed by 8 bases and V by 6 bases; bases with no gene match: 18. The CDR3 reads CASSYIRSGQQGEKLFF. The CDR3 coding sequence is TGTGCCAGCAGCTACATACGTTCGGGACAGCAAGGAGAAAAACTGTTTTTT. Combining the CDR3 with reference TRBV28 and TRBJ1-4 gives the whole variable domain DVKVTQSSRYLVKRTGEKVFLECVQDMDHENMFWYRQDPGLGLRLIYFSYDVKMKEKGDIPEGYSVSREKKERFSLILESASTNQTSMYLCASSYIRSGQQGEKLFFGSGTQLSVL.

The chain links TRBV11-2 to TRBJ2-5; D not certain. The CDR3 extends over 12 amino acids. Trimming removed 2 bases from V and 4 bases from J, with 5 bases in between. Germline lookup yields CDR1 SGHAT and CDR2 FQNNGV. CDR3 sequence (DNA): TGTGCCAGCAGCTTAATTAGAGAGACCCAGTACTTC. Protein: CASSLIRETQYF.

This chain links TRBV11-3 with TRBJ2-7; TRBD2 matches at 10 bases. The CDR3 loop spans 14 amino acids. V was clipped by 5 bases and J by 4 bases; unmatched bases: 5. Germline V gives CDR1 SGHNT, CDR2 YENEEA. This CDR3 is CASSISGREYEQYF. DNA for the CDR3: TGTGCCAGCAGCATAAGCGGGAGGGAGTACGAGCAGTACTTC.

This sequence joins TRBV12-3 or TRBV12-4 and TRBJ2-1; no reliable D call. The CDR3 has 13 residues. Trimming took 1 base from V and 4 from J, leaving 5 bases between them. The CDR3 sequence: CASSLESYNEQFF. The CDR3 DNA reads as TGTGCCAGCAGTTTAGAGAGTTACAATGAGCAGTTCTTC.

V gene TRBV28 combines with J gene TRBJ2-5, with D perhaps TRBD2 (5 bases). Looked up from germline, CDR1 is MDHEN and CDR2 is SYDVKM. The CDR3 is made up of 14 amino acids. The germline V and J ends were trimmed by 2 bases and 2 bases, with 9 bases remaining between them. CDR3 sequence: CASSLPGIQETQYF. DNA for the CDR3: TGTGCCAGCAGTTTACCGGGAATACAAGAGACCCAGTACTTC.

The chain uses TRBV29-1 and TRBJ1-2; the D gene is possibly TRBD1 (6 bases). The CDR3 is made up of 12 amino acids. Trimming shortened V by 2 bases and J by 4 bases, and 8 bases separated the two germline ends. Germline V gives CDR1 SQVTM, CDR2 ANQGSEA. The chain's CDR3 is CSVEQGSYGYTF. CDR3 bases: TGCAGCGTTGAACAGGGGAGCTATGGCTACACCTTC. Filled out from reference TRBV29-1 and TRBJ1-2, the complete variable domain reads SAVISQKPSRDICQRGTSLTIQCQVDSQVTMMFWYRQQPGQSLTLIATANQGSEATYESGFVIDKFPISRPNLTFSTLTVSNMSPEDSSIYLCSVEQGSYGYTFGSGTRLTVV.

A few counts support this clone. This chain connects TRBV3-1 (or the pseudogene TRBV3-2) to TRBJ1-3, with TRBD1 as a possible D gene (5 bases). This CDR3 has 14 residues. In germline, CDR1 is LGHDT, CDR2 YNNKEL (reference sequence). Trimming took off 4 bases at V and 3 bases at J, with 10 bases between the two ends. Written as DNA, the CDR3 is TGTGCCAGCAGCCTCCAGGGTTTTGGAAACACCATATATTTT. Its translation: CASSLQGFGNTIYF.

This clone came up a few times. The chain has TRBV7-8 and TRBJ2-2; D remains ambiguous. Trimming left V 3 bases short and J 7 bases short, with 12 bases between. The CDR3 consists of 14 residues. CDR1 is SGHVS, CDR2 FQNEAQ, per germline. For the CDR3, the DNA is TGTGCCAGCAGCTTTGTTATCTCAGACGGGGAGCTGTTTTTT. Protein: CASSFVISDGELFF.